The 5 T cell receptor beta chains below all came from one sample that was sequenced in a study of shared clonotypes between healthy human individuals. Using immunoSEQ multiplex PCR, the repertoire was profiled, and TCRdb retains in-frame clones only, with some absent. The data contain 180,000 or so clones, 90% to 95% of them singletons. Sample: naive CD4+ T cells sorted from blood. The sample's subset: CD45RA+ positively selected. Receptors originate from a woman aged 30 to 39 in good health.

This chain uses TRBV29-1 with TRBJ2-2, with TRBD1 matching over 12 bases. Looked up from germline, CDR1 is SQVTM and CDR2 is ANQGSEA. The CDR3 consists of 14 residues. The ends lost 7 bases at V and 6 bases at J; junction bases unmatched: 6. The CDR3 here is CSAEGQGAAGELFF. CDR3 DNA: TGCAGCGCCGAGGGACAGGGGGCCGCCGGGGAGCTGTTTTTT.

The rearrangement uses TRBV19 and TRBJ1-1, with TRBD1 as a possible D gene (6 bases). Trimming left V 7 bases short and J 6 bases short, with 24 bases between. The germline V gene encodes CDR1 LNHDA and CDR2 SQIVND (reference sequence). CDR3 size: 16 residues. The CDR3 DNA is TGTGCCAGTACCTTCCCAGGGGCCGGGAGAGCCGCTGAAGCTTTCTTT. Encoded protein: CASTFPGAGRAAEAFF.

This CDR3 reads CASSSPTSGSYEQYF. The CDR3 nucleotides read TGTGCCAGCAGTTCACCGACTAGCGGGAGCTACGAGCAGTACTTC. V is TRBV28 and J is TRBJ2-7; 12 bases match TRBD2. This CDR3 has 15 residues. Per germline, CDR1 MDHEN and CDR2 SYDVKM. V shed 4 bases, J shed 3 bases, and the junction held 4 bases outside the gene matches.

The chain links TRBV14 to TRBJ2-1; 8 bases fit TRBD2. J lost 10 bases, V lost 3 bases, and 5 bases had no gene match. Germline V gene data show CDR1 as SGHDN and CDR2 as FVKESK. CDR3 size: 13 residues. This CDR3 is CASSQGTRREQFF. In DNA form, the CDR3 reads TGTGCCAGCAGCCAGGGGACTAGGAGGGAGCAGTTCTTC.

The rearrangement links TRBV27 to TRBJ2-1; D might be TRBD1 (5 bases). The length of the CDR3 is 15 residues. Trimming cost V 5 bases and J 0 bases, with 11 bases left between them. Germline CDR1 reads MNHEY; CDR2 reads SMNVEV (reference sequence). CDR3 nucleotide sequence: TGTGCCAGCAGTCCAGACAGAAGCTCCTACAATGAGCAGTTCTTC. Translated, it gives CASSPDRSSYNEQFF.